The T cell receptor beta chain under discussion was sequenced for a study of monozygotic twins with inflammatory bowel disease. Findings and limits, study-wide: People with IBD had fewer clonotypes in common with others than healthy twins did, especially with disease activity. Varying immunosuppressive regimens may have increased patient repertoire variability.

This CDR3 is 14 amino acids long. From germline, CDR1 is DFQATT and CDR2 SNEGSKA (reference sequence). Worth noting for this clonotype: Its antigen is unknown.

Used for each TCR library was around 3.5 ug of total RNA. Template switching appended UMIs that held a 6-nucleotide sample barcode. From its re-call of the 5' RACE reads, TCRdb lists each CDR3 protein once, without DNA. The repertoire table contains 300,000 to 400,000 distinct CDR3 sequences. The chain links TRBV20-1 to TRBJ1-6; the D gene TCRdb calls, TRBD1, cannot be checked with no DNA. What was sequenced was blood. The clonotype was recovered from a human donor with ulcerative colitis or Crohn's disease, or a healthy co-twin of an affected twin (not recorded which). The CDR3: CSASVGGSNSPLHF.